The 21 T cell receptor beta chains in this list originate from one sample, sequenced in a study of identical twins. In TCRdb, the 5' RACE reads were re-called with MiXCR into one record per CDR3 protein. Found here are around 1.7 million distinct CDR3 sequences, about 32% of them singletons; the top ten hold over 0.25%. Sequencing was done on a sample of cord blood. These receptors originate from a newborn girl in good health.

This chain joins TRBV4-1 and TRBJ1-1; a weak D match, TRBD1 (6 bases). Germline V gene lookup returns CDR1 MGHRA and CDR2 YSYEKL. The CDR3 extends over 17 amino acids. V lost 1 base, J lost 5 bases, and 20 bases lay in between. The CDR3: CASSQGPGTGLSTEAFF. CDR3 DNA: TGCGCCAGCAGCCAAGGCCCAGGAACAGGGTTGAGTACTGAAGCTTTCTTT.

This chain links TRBV4-1 with TRBJ1-5; D ambiguous. Trimming cost V 1 base and J 4 bases, with 14 bases left between them. The CDR3 is 16 residues long. The germline V gene encodes CDR1 MGHRA and CDR2 YSYEKL. CDR3 bases: TGCGCCAGCAGCCAAGGTTTCAGCGAAACAAATCAGCCCCAGCATTTT. Amino acids: CASSQGFSETNQPQHF.

This clonotype was counted many times. The rearrangement joins TRBV5-1 to TRBJ2-5; perhaps D is TRBD1 or TRBD2 (5 bases each). Trimming cost V 0 bases and J 2 bases, with 11 bases left between them. Germline V gives CDR1 SGHRS, CDR2 YFSETQ. This CDR3 is built from 15 residues. The CDR3 sequence: CASSLETGRQETQYF. CDR3 nucleotides: TGCGCCAGCAGCTTGGAAACGGGGCGACAAGAGACCCAGTACTTC.

There are a few counts of this clonotype. The V call is TRBV2, the J call TRBJ1-5; D remains ambiguous. Germline V CDR1 and CDR2: SNHLY, FYNNEI. This CDR3 has 15 amino acids. With 6 bases removed from V and 0 bases from J, the gap between germline ends came to 12 bases. CDR3 sequence: CASRKDAISNQPQHF. CDR3 in DNA: TGTGCCAGCAGGAAGGACGCGATTAGCAATCAGCCCCAGCATTTT.

About this clonotype: This may stem from a read error, because a much larger clone lies one nucleotide away. The chain recombines TRBV11-2 with TRBJ1-2; no clear D. The germline CDR1 and CDR2 sequences are SGHAT and FQNNGV. The V and J ends lost 0 bases and 4 bases respectively, with 9 bases between them. The CDR3 length is 14 residues. The CDR3 protein is CASSLEARSYGYTF. The CDR3 nucleotides are TGTGCCAGCAGCTTAGAAGCAAGGAGCTATGGCTACACCTTC.

The chain joins TRBV14 to TRBJ2-1; 7 nucleotides agree with TRBD2. Germline lookup yields CDR1 SGHDN and CDR2 FVKESK. The CDR3 totals 14 residues. With V trimmed by 1 base and J by 12 bases, 9 bases remained unmatched. CDR3 DNA sequence: TGTGCCAGCAGCCAAGGGGGGGGTGGAACGCTGCAGTTCTTC. Translating it yields CASSQGGGGTLQFF.

The chain combines TRBV7-2 with TRBJ2-2; 11 nucleotides line up with TRBD2. This CDR3 contains 18 residues. Trimming cost V 1 base and J 5 bases; bases outside gene matches: 9. The germline V gene encodes CDR1 SGHTA and CDR2 FQGNSA. CDR3 in amino acids: CASSLVVLAGGRTGELFF. The CDR3 nucleotides read TGTGCCAGCAGCTTAGTCGTTTTAGCGGGGGGGCGAACCGGGGAGCTGTTTTTT.

This clonotype appeared a few times. The chain is built from TRBV9 and TRBJ2-5; D is ambiguous. V shed 0 bases and J shed 4 bases, with 10 bases lying between them. Germline lookup yields CDR1 SGDLS and CDR2 YYNGEE. This CDR3 spans 14 amino acids. This CDR3 reads CASSVATWGETQYF. The CDR3 coding sequence is TGTGCCAGCAGCGTAGCTACTTGGGGAGAGACCCAGTACTTC.

In the case of this clonotype: Germline is not matched at one junction end, which may reflect a read error. This rearrangement joins TRBV2 to TRBJ1-2; perhaps TRBD1 as D (5 bases). Germline-derived CDR1 and CDR2 are SNHLY and FYNNEI. CDR3 length: 13 amino acids. CDR3 in DNA: TGTGCCAGCAGTGTGGGGGTTGGCTATGGCTTCACCTTC. Its translation is CASSVGVGYGFTF.

This clonotype came up a few times. The genes are TRBV24-1 and TRBJ2-7; D could derive from TRBD1 or TRBD2 (5 bases each). The CDR3 covers 12 residues. Germline CDR1 is KGHDR and CDR2 is SFDVKD. V lost 2 bases to trimming and J lost 11 bases, with 12 bases between them. This CDR3 reads CATSDSGTREYF. For the CDR3, the DNA is TGTGCCACCAGTGATTCCGGGACCAGGGAGTACTTC.

Notes on this clonotype: A junction end diverges from the germline sequence, so it may reflect a read error. The chain is built from TRBV20-1 and TRBJ2-1, with 7 bases matching TRBD2. This CDR3 is built from 11 residues. CDR1 and CDR2 (germline): DFQATT, SNEGSKA (reference sequence). In DNA form, the CDR3 reads TGCAGTGCTGGGGGGGGGAATGGGCAGTTCTTC. Its translation: CSAGGGNGQFF.

In its sample, this clonotype was seen a few times. The CDR3 DNA reads TGTGCCAGCAAGCGGGGGGGCAATGAGCAGTACTTC. It codes for CASKRGGNEQYF. This chain links TRBV11-2 with TRBJ2-5, with 10 bases identical to TRBD2. V lost 7 bases, J lost 11 bases, and 7 bases stayed unmatched. The CDR3 extends over 12 amino acids. Germline CDR1 SGHAT, CDR2 FQNNGV.

This clonotype occurred a few times. The genes are TRBV27 and TRBJ1-2; no clear D. The V end lost 3 bases, the J end lost 0 bases, and 8 bases lay between the germline ends. This CDR3 is built from 14 residues. The germline V gene has CDR1 MNHEY and CDR2 SMNVEV (reference sequence). CDR3: CASSFARANYGYTF. The CDR3 DNA reads as TGTGCCAGCAGTTTTGCCCGAGCTAACTATGGCTACACCTTC.

This clonotype was observed a few times. V and J are TRBV4-2 and TRBJ2-1; possibly TRBD1 or TRBD2 for D (5 bases each). The CDR3 is 17 amino acids. Trimming left V 0 bases short and J 6 bases short, with 18 bases between. Germline loops: CDR1 LGHNA, CDR2 YNFKEQ. CDR3 loop: CASSQDQGSVEGNEQFF. In nucleotides, the CDR3 is TGTGCCAGCAGCCAAGATCAGGGAAGCGTCGAGGGCAATGAGCAGTTCTTC.

This clonotype was counted many times. This chain uses TRBV13 with TRBJ2-1, with D unresolved. The germline V gene has CDR1 PRHDT and CDR2 FYEKMQ (reference sequence). This CDR3 comprises 13 residues. V was shortened by 1 base and J by 7 bases, with 8 bases between the two germline ends. The CDR3 reads CASSLVLRNEQFF. In DNA form, the CDR3 reads TGTGCCAGCAGCTTAGTCTTGCGTAATGAGCAGTTCTTC.

This clonotype has only a few counts. The chain employs TRBV20-1 and TRBJ2-2, with TRBD2 matching over 11 bases. This CDR3 comprises 16 residues. Unmatched junction bases numbered 3, after V lost 1 base and J lost 2 bases. Looked up from germline, CDR1 is DFQATT and CDR2 is SNEGSKA (reference sequence). CDR3 amino acids: CSARASGGPNTGELFF. DNA of the CDR3: TGCAGTGCTAGAGCTAGCGGGGGGCCTAACACCGGGGAGCTGTTTTTT.

This clonotype was counted between two and nine times. This chain uses TRBV2 with TRBJ1-6, with TRBD1 matching over 9 bases. This CDR3 has 15 amino acids. Germline CDR1 reads SNHLY; CDR2 reads FYNNEI. Trimming took 3 bases from V and 6 from J; bases not matched to a gene: 3. The chain's CDR3 is CASSDETGGNSPLHF. Written as DNA, the CDR3 is TGTGCCAGCAGTGACGAGACAGGGGGTAATTCACCCCTCCACTTT.

The J gene is TRBJ2-1, the V gene TRBV12-3 or TRBV12-4, with TRBD2 matching over 11 bases. There are 15 residues in the CDR3. After removal of 6 bases from V and 5 bases from J, the junction contained 6 bases not matched to a gene. The CDR3 region is CASSPTGLADNEQFF. CDR3 in DNA: TGTGCCAGCAGCCCTACGGGACTAGCGGACAATGAGCAGTTCTTC.

V usage is TRBV12-3 or TRBV12-4 and J usage is TRBJ1-6; the D is unclear. V was clipped by 6 bases and J by 8 bases, with 11 bases between them. The CDR3 is made up of 13 amino acids. For the CDR3, the DNA is TGTGCCAGCAGCCCTTGGGATTATTCACCCCTCCACTTT. Translated, it gives CASSPWDYSPLHF.

The J gene is TRBJ1-2, the V gene TRBV27; D may be TRBD1 (6 bases). This CDR3 comprises 15 residues. The V and J ends lost 5 bases and 6 bases respectively, with 19 bases between them. Germline CDR1 is MNHEY and CDR2 is SMNVEV (reference sequence). CDR3 bases: TGTGCCAGCAGTAGCCCACGGCAGGGGTTGAATGGCTACACCTTC. The encoded protein is CASSSPRQGLNGYTF.

The chain joins TRBV4-1 to TRBJ2-2; 8 bases line up with TRBD1. The V gene end was trimmed by 3 bases and the J gene end by 3 bases; junction bases not matched to a gene: 3. Looked up from germline, CDR1 is MGHRA and CDR2 is YSYEKL. CDR3 size: 15 residues. The CDR3 DNA reads TGCGCCAGCAGCCAGGACAGGGAAGACACCGGGGAGCTGTTTTTT. Its translation is CASSQDREDTGELFF.